Listed below are T cell receptor beta chains from one sample, sequenced in a study of blood T cells in healthy people across ages. Each CDR3 protein gets one entry after TCRdb re-called the 5' RACE reads with MiXCR. Of approximately 800,000 distinct CDR3 sequences in the sample, 25% to 30% were seen once. A further study also used this sample, focusing on T cells of mothers and their children.

Source material: blood. The source is a boy aged 5-17 years in good health. The CDR3 runs from the conserved cysteine through the conserved F or W. Each record gives: D gene, clone size, J gene, V gene, CDR3 DNA, CDR3 protein. D genes are given only for firm matches. A clone size is listed for some rows: how often the clone was seen (once, few, many), or a class if it is expanded.

TRBD1,few,TRBJ2-7,TRBV3-1,TGTGCCAGCAGCCTACGTAGACAGGGGCCCTACGAGCAGTACTTC,CASSLRRQGPYEQYF
-,few,TRBJ1-5,TRBV7-2,TGTGCCAGCAGCTTAGGACCCTCTACTAGCAATCAGCCCCAGCATTTT,CASSLGPSTSNQPQHF
-,-,TRBJ2-6,TRBV9,TGTGCCAGCAGCGCCCGACGGAAGACTGGGGCCAACGTCCTGACTTTC,CASSARRKTGANVLTF
-,few,TRBJ2-1,TRBV29-1,TGCAGCGCCGAACAGGGAGGGAAAAGGGGTGAGCAGTTCTTC,CSAEQGGKRGEQFF
-,-,TRBJ2-4,TRBV28,TGTGCCAGCAGCCTGACTAGGACGGGGCCCCAATACTTC,CASSLTRTGPQYF
-,few,TRBJ2-3,TRBV4-1,TGCGCCAGCAGCCAAGTAGCGCAGGGGCTCTATCCCGGGGTTACGCAGTATTTT,CASSQVAQGLYPGVTQYF
-,few,TRBJ2-5,TRBV7-2,TGTGCCAGCAGCCCCGGCCTTGGGTCCTACCAAGAGACCCAGTACTTC,CASSPGLGSYQETQYF
-,-,TRBJ1-3,TRBV6-1,TGTGCCAGCAGTGCGGGGGACTCCGGAAACACCATATATTTT,CASSAGDSGNTIYF
TRBD1,few,TRBJ2-5,TRBV4-1,TGCGCCAGCAGCCGGACAGGTCGATGGGAGACCCAGTACTTC,CASSRTGRWETQYF
-,-,TRBJ1-4,TRBV2,TGTGCCAGCAGGATGATGGGGGGGTCTAATGAAAAACTGTTTTTT,CASRMMGGSNEKLFF
-,few,TRBJ1-2,TRBV3-1,TGTGCCAGCAGCCAAGCTGGCAGAGAGCCCAATGGCTACACCTTC,CASSQAGREPNGYTF
-,once,TRBJ2-2,TRBV4-1,TGCGCCAGCAGCCTCGAAGGTGTCGGGGGAGCCACCGGGGAGCTGTTTTTT,CASSLEGVGGATGELFF
TRBD2,many,TRBJ2-5,TRBV14,TGTGCCAGCAGTTTGCTAGCGGGGGTTCAAGAGACCCAGTACTTC,CASSLLAGVQETQYF
-,-,TRBJ2-5,TRBV6-5,TGTGCCAGCAGTCCCACAGAATACCAAGAGACCCAGTACTTC,CASSPTEYQETQYF
TRBD1,few,TRBJ2-1,TRBV7-9,TGTGCCAGCGTCAAACAGGGGAAGACCTACAATGAGCAGTTCTTC,CASVKQGKTYNEQFF
-,few,TRBJ1-5,TRBV30,TGTGCCTGGAGTGGACAGGTTAGCAATCAGCCCCAGCATTTT,CAWSGQVSNQPQHF
TRBD2,many,TRBJ2-2,TRBV7-3,TGTGCCAGCAGCTCCGTCCTAGCGGACACCGGGGAGCTGTTTTTT,CASSSVLADTGELFF